What follows are 20 T cell receptor beta chains derived from one specimen sequenced in a study of blood T cell repertoires in COVID-19. Method: immunoSEQ multiplex PCR; TCRdb's copy keeps in-frame clones and lacks some. This sample carries about 300,000 clones, over 80% of them seen once, and the ten largest clones take roughly 5.9%. The material sequenced was peripheral blood. These receptor sequences come from a woman in her forties or fifties with COVID-19, enrolled during active disease.

The chain carries TRBV5-1 and TRBJ2-3; no firm D call. In germline, CDR1 is SGHRS, CDR2 YFSETQ. The CDR3 length is 13 residues. Trimming left V 4 bases short and J 6 bases short, with 12 bases between. CDR3 sequence reads: CASSTLEPDTQYF. In DNA, the CDR3 is TGCGCCAGCAGCACCCTAGAACCGGATACGCAGTATTTT.

The chain couples TRBV10-3 to TRBJ2-5; D might be TRBD1 (5 bases). From germline, CDR1 is ENHRY and CDR2 SYGVKD. Trimming removed 4 bases at V and 2 bases at J, with 11 bases between. The CDR3 contains 14 residues. The CDR3 DNA sequence: TGTGCCATCAGTGTGGGGCTCGCACAAGAGACCCAGTACTTC. Its translation: CAISVGLAQETQYF.

The V gene is TRBV5-3, the J gene TRBJ2-7; 7 bases fit TRBD1. TRBV5-3 is given ORF status, its function remaining uncertain. The CDR3 contains 15 residues. Germline trimming cut 4 bases from V and 2 bases from J; bases unmatched to any gene: 9. CDR3 region: CARSHLGQGAYEQYF. The CDR3 DNA is TGTGCCAGAAGCCACCTGGGCCAGGGGGCCTACGAGCAGTACTTC.

The chain combines TRBV5-1 with TRBJ2-1, with 10 nucleotides matching TRBD2. Germline CDR1 and CDR2: SGHRS and YFSETQ. The CDR3 length is 16 residues. Germline trimming cut 3 bases from V and 2 bases from J; bases unmatched to any gene: 5. The chain's CDR3 is CASSYRTSGAYNEQFF. In DNA form, the CDR3 reads TGCGCCAGCAGCTACCGTACTAGCGGGGCCTACAATGAGCAGTTCTTC.

The gene calls are TRBV6-5 and TRBJ1-6, with unresolved D. Germline V gives CDR1 MNHEY, CDR2 SVGAGI. Trimming took off 6 bases at V and 6 bases at J, with 12 bases between the two ends. The CDR3 has 14 residues. The CDR3 DNA reads TGTGCCAGCAGAGTTCATGGGAGTAATTCACCCCTCCACTTT. It specifies CASRVHGSNSPLHF.

This clone was counted a single time. Here the CDR3 DNA reads TGCGCCAGCAGCCAAGAAACTAGCGGAGCCTCCTACGAGCAGTACTTC. Protein: CASSQETSGASYEQYF. The chain couples TRBV4-1 to TRBJ2-7, with 8 bases fitting TRBD2. Germline CDR1 is MGHRA and CDR2 is YSYEKL. This CDR3 has 16 amino acids. V lost 0 bases to trimming and J lost 0 bases; unmatched junction nucleotides: 4.

This sequence joins TRBV18 and TRBJ2-3; TRBD2 agrees at 8 bases. The CDR3 has 15 residues. The ends lost 6 bases at V and 2 bases at J; junction bases unmatched: 7. Germline loops: CDR1 KGHSH, CDR2 LQKENI. This chain's CDR3 is CASSATSEATDTQYF. In nucleotides, the CDR3 is TGTGCCAGCTCCGCGACTAGCGAGGCCACAGATACGCAGTATTTT. Filled out from reference TRBV18 and TRBJ2-3, the complete variable domain reads NAGVMQNPRHLVRRRGQEARLRCSPMKGHSHVYWYRQLPEEGLKFMVYLQKENIIDESGMPKERFSAEFPKEGPSILRIQQVVRGDSAAYFCASSATSEATDTQYFGPGTRLTVL.

The chain recombines TRBV27 with TRBJ2-6; unclear D gene. V gave up 8 bases and J gave up 2 bases, with 10 bases separating them. CDR1 and CDR2 from the germline V gene are MNHEY and SMNVEV (reference sequence). There are 14 residues in the CDR3. This chain's CDR3 is CASRRFPGANVLTF. CDR3 coding DNA: TGTGCCAGCCGCAGGTTTCCTGGGGCCAACGTCCTGACTTTC. The whole variable domain, filled in from reference TRBV27 and TRBJ2-6, reads EAQVTQNPRYLITVTGKKLTVTCSQNMNHEYMSWYRQDPGLGLRQIYYSMNVEVTDKGDVPEGYKVSRKEKRNFPLILESPSPNQTSLYFCASRRFPGANVLTFGAGSRLTVL.

This rearrangement joins TRBV11-3 to TRBJ2-1, with 8 positions matching TRBD1. With 0 bases clipped from V and 7 bases from J, the junction kept 11 bases outside the gene matches. Per germline, CDR1 SGHNT and CDR2 YENEEA. The CDR3 length is 17 residues. CDR3: CASSLDPRGRYENEQFF. CDR3 bases: TGTGCCAGCAGCTTAGATCCCAGGGGGCGGTATGAAAATGAGCAGTTCTTC.

The chain uses TRBV7-2 and TRBJ1-6, with D maybe TRBD1 (5 bases). This CDR3 comprises 15 residues. V was trimmed by 4 bases and J by 4 bases, leaving 11 bases between them. Germline V gene lookup returns CDR1 SGHTA and CDR2 FQGNSA. CDR3 amino acids: CASSYRQSYNSPLHF. In nucleotides, the CDR3 is TGTGCCAGCAGCTACCGACAGTCTTATAATTCACCCCTCCACTTT.

This CDR3 reads CASSQLSSGRGDIQYF. The CDR3 bases are TGTGCCAGCAGCCAACTGTCTAGCGGGAGGGGAGACATTCAGTACTTC. The chain couples TRBV3-1 (or the pseudogene TRBV3-2) to TRBJ2-4; 12 nucleotides line up with TRBD2. CDR3 length: 16 residues. CDR1 is LGHDT and CDR2 is YNNKEL in the germline V gene (reference sequence). J lost 8 bases, V lost 2 bases, and 7 bases had no gene match.

The V call is TRBV19, the J call TRBJ2-3, with 8 bases fitting TRBD2. V lost 4 bases to trimming and J lost 6 bases; unmatched junction nucleotides: 0. Germline V gene lookup returns CDR1 LNHDA and CDR2 SQIVND (reference sequence). CDR3 length equals 12 residues. The CDR3 protein is CASSRLADTQYF. The CDR3, as DNA: TGTGCCAGTAGTAGACTAGCGGATACGCAGTATTTT. Together with reference TRBV19 and TRBJ2-3, the CDR3 gives the full variable domain: DGGITQSPKYLFRKEGQNVTLSCEQNLNHDAMYWYRQDPGQGLRLIYYSQIVNDFQKGDIAEGYSVSREKKESFPLTVTSAQKNPTAFYLCASSRLADTQYFGPGTRLTVL.

The chain carries TRBV6-5 and TRBJ2-3; 9 bases map to TRBD1. The CDR3 spans 15 residues. Germline V gene lookup returns CDR1 MNHEY and CDR2 SVGAGI. V lost 8 bases and J lost 4; bases outside the gene matches: 10. Here the CDR3 DNA reads TGTGCCAGCGGGGGGGGACAGGGAGGGCCAGATACGCAGTATTTT. Protein product: CASGGGQGGPDTQYF.

A single count supports this clone. The same CDR3 is also encoded by other DNA sequences in this sample. The chain carries TRBV14 and TRBJ2-5; no firm D call. V was trimmed by 0 bases and J by 7 bases, leaving 6 bases between them. Germline values: CDR1 SGHDN, CDR2 FVKESK. CDR3 size: 12 residues. The CDR3 DNA reads as TGTGCCAGCAGCCAAGAGTTCGGGACCCAGTACTTC. Its translation: CASSQEFGTQYF.

The rearrangement joins TRBV6-2 or TRBV6-3 to TRBJ2-5, with TRBD2 identical over 8 bases. V lost 1 base to trimming and J lost 2 bases; unmatched junction nucleotides: 6. Germline V gene data show CDR1 as MNHEY and CDR2 as SVGEGT. CDR3 size: 16 residues. The CDR3 region has the DNA TGTGCCAGCAGTTACTGGGGAACTAGCGGACAAGAGACCCAGTACTTC. Translating it yields CASSYWGTSGQETQYF.

This clone was counted only a few times. V usage is TRBV7-2 and J usage is TRBJ2-7; 8 nucleotides match TRBD1. Germline V gene sequence: CDR1 SGHTA, CDR2 FQGNSA. The CDR3 spans 15 residues. V lost 0 bases and J lost 2; bases outside the gene matches: 3. The CDR3 region is CASSLAPQGAYEQYF. CDR3 bases: TGTGCCAGCAGCTTAGCGCCACAGGGGGCCTACGAGCAGTACTTC. Full variable domain (missing parts from reference TRBV7-2 and TRBJ2-7): GAGVSQSPSNKVTEKGKDVELRCDPISGHTALYWYRQSLGQGLEFLIYFQGNSAPDKSGLPSDRFSAERTGGSVSTLTIQRTQQEDSAVYLCASSLAPQGAYEQYFGPGTRLTVT.

The chain couples TRBV11-1 to TRBJ2-1; the match to TRBD2 covers 10 bases. V lost 4 bases and J lost 7; bases outside the gene matches: 10. Germline lookup yields CDR1 SGHAT and CDR2 FQDESV (reference sequence). CDR3 length: 16 amino acids. In DNA, the CDR3 is TGTGCCAGCAGCTGGTCGCTAGCGGGGGCCCGGAATGAGCAGTTCTTC. It yields the protein CASSWSLAGARNEQFF. The variable domain in full, with the rest retrieved from reference TRBV11-1 and TRBJ2-1, is EAEVAQSPRYKITEKSQAVAFWCDPISGHATLYWYRQILGQGPELLVQFQDESVVDDSQLPKDRFSAERLKGVDSTLKIQPAELGDSAMYLCASSWSLAGARNEQFFGPGTRLTVL.

The chain has TRBV5-1 and TRBJ1-4; 10 bases map to TRBD1. This CDR3 is 18 amino acids long. Looked up from germline, CDR1 is SGHRS and CDR2 is YFSETQ. Losses at the gene ends were 2 bases for V and 2 bases for J; bases not matched to a gene: 9. The CDR3 spells CASSLYPGTGATNEKLFF. The CDR3 DNA is TGCGCCAGCAGCTTATACCCCGGGACAGGGGCCACTAATGAAAAACTGTTTTTT.

The genes are TRBV5-4 and TRBJ2-3; no clear D gene. The CDR3 runs to 12 residues. Germline V gene sequence: CDR1 SGHNT, CDR2 YYREEE (reference sequence). V gave up 2 bases and J gave up 3 bases, with 4 bases separating them. CDR3: CASSFTTDTQYF. The CDR3 region has the DNA TGTGCCAGCAGCTTCACTACAGATACGCAGTATTTT.

This chain joins TRBV7-2 and TRBJ1-2; 7 positions agree with TRBD1. The CDR3 extends over 15 amino acids. The trim removed 1 base at V and 7 bases at J, leaving 9 bases unmatched. CDR1 is SGHTA, CDR2 FQGNSA, per germline. The CDR3 coding sequence is TGTGCCAGCAGCTTAGTTATTGACAGGGATGCTGGCTACACCTTC. Translated: CASSLVIDRDAGYTF.